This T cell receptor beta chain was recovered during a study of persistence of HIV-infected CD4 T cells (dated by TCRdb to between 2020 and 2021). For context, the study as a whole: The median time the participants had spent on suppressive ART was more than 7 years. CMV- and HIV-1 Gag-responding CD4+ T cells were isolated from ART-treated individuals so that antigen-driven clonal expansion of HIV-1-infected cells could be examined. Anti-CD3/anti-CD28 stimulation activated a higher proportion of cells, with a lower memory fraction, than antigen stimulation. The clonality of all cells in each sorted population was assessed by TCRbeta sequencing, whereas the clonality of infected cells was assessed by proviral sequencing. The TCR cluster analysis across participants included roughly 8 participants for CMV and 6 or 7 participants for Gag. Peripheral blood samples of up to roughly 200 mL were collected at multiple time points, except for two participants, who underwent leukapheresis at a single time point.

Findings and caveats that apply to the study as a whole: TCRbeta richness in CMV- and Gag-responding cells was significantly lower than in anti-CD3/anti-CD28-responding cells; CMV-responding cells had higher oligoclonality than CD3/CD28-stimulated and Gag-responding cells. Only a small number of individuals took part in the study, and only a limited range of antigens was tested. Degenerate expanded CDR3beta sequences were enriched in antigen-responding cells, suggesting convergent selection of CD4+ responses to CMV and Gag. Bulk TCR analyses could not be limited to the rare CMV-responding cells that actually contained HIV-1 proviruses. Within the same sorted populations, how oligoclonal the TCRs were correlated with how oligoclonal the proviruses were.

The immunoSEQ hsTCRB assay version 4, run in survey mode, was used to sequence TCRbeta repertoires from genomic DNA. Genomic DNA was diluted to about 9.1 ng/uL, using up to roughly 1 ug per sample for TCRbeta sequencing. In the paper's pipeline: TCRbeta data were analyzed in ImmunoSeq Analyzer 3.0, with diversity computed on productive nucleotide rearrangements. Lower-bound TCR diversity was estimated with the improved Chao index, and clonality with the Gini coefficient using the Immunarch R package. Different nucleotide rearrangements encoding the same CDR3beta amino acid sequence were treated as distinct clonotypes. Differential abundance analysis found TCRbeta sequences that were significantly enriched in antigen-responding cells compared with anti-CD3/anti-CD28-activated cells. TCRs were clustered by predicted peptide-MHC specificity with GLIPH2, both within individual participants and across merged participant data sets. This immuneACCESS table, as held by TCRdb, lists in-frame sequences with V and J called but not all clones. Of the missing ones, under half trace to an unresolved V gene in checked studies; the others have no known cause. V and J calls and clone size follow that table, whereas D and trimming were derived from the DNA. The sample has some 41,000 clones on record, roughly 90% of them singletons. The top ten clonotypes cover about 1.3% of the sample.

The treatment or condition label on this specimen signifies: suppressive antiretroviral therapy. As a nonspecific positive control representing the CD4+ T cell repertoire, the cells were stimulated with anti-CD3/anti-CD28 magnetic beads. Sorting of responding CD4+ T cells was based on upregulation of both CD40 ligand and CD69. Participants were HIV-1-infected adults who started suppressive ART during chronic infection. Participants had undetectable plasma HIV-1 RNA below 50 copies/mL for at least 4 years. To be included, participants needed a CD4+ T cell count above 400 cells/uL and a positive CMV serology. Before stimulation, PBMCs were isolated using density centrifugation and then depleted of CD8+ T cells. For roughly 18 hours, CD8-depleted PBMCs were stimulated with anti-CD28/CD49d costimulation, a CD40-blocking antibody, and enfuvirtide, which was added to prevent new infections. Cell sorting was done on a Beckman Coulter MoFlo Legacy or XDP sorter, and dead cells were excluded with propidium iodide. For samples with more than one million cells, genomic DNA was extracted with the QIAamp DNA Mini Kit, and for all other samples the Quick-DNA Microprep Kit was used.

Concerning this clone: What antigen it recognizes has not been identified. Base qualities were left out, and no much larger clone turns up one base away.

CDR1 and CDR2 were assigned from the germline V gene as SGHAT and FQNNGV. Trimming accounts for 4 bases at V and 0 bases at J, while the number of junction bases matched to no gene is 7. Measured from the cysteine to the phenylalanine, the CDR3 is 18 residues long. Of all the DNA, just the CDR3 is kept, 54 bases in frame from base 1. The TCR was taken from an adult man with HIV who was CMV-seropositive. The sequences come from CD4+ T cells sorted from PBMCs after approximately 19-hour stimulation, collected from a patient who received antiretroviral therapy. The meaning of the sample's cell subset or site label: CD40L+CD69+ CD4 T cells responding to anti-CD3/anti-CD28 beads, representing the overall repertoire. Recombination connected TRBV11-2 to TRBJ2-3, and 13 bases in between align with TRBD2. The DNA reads TGTGCCAGCAGCTCTCCCACTAGCGGGAGGGATAGCACAGATACGCAGTATTTT. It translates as CASSSPTSGRDSTDTQYF.